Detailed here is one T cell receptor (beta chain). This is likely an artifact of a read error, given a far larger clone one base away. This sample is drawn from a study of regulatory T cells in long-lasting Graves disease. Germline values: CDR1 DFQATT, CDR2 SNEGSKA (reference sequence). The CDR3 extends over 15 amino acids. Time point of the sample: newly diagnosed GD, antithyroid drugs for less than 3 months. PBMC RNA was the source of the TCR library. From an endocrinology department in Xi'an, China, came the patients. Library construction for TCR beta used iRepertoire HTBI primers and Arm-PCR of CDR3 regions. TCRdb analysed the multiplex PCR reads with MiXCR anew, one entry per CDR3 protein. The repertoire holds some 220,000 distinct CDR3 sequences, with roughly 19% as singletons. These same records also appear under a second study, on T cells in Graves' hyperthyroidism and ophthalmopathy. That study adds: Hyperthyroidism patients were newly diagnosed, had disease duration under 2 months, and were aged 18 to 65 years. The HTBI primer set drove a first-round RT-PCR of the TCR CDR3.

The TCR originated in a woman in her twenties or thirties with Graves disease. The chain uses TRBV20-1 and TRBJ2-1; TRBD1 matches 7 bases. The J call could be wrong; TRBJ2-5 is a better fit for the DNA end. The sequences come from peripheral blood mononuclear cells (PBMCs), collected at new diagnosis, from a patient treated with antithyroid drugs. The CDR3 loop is CSARDVRGLQEIQYF. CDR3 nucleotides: TGCAGTGCTAGAGATGTGAGGGGGCTTCAAGAGATCCAGTACTTC.